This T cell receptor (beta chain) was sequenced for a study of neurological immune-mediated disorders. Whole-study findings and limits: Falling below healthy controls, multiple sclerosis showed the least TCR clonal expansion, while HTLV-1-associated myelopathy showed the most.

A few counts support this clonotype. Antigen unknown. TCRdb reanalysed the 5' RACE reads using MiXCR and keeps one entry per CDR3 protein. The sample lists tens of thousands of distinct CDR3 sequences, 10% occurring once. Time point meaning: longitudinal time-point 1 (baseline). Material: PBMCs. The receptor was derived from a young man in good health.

Here the CDR3 DNA reads TGCAGTGCTAGAGATGCGGACTATGGCTACACCTTC. Translating gives CSARDADYGYTF. The chain combines TRBV20-1 with TRBJ1-2, with D uncertain. The CDR3 sequence is 12 residues long. Trimming cost V 0 bases and J 3 bases, with 5 bases left between them. Per germline, CDR1 DFQATT and CDR2 SNEGSKA (reference sequence).